The sample holds a few counts of the clone carrying this T cell receptor beta chain. As every portion of the isolated RNA was reverse transcribed, the sequencing read expressed TCRB transcripts. This table comes from immunoSEQ multiplex PCR, and its TCRdb copy is limited to in-frame clones, with some not included. Found here are under 900,000 clones, 17% of them singletons; the top ten hold roughly 0.025%. This specimen belongs to a study of beta chain features in type 1 diabetes. The germline V gene has CDR1 LNHDA and CDR2 SQIVND (reference sequence). With V trimmed by 6 bases and J by 3 bases, 15 bases remained unmatched. CDR3 length: 17 residues.

The clonotype originates from a woman under 30 in good health. Sequenced sample: naive CD4+ T cells from blood. The rearrangement links TRBV19 to TRBJ1-2; 8 nucleotides align to TRBD1. CDR3 nucleotides: TGTGCCAGTAGACGGCCGAGGGGGACAGGTATCGACTATGGCTACACCTTC. This codes for CASRRPRGTGIDYGYTF.